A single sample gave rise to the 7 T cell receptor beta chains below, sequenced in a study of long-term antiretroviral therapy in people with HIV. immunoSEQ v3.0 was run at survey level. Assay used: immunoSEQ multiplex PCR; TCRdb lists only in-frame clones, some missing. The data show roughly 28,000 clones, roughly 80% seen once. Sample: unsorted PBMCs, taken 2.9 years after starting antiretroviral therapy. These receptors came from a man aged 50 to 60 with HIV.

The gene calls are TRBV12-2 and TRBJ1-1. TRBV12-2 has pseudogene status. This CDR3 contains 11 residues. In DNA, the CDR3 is TGTGCAGTTCTGAGGAGCACTGAAGCTTTCTTT. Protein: CAVLRSTEAFF.

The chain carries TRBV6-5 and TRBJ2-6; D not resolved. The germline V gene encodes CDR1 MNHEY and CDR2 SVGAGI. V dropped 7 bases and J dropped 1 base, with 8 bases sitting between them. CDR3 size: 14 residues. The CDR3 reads CASTEWSGANVLTF. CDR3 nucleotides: TGTGCCAGCACTGAGTGGTCTGGGGCCAACGTCCTGACTTTC.

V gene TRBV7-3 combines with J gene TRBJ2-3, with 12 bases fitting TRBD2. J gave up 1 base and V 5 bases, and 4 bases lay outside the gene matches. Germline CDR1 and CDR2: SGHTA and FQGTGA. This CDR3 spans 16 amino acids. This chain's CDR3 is CASSPRTSGGTDTQYF. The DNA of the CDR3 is TGTGCCAGCAGCCCTCGGACTAGCGGGGGCACAGATACGCAGTATTTT. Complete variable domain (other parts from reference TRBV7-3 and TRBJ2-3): GAGVSQTPSNKVTEKGKYVELRCDPISGHTALYWYRQSLGQGPEFLIYFQGTGAADDSGLPNDRFFAVRPEGSVSTLKIQRTERGDSAVYLCASSPRTSGGTDTQYFGPGTRLTVL.

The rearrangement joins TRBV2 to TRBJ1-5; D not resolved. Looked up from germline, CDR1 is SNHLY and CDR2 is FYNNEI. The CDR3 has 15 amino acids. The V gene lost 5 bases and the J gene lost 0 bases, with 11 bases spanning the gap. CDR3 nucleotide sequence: TGTGCCAGCAGTCCGGTGGGTTATAGCAATCAGCCCCAGCATTTT. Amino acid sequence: CASSPVGYSNQPQHF.

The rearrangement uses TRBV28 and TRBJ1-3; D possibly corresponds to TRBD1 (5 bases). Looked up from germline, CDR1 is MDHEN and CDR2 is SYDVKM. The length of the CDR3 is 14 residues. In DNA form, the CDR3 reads TGTGTAAGCAAGGAGGGGAACTCTGGAAACACCATATATTTT. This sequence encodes CVSKEGNSGNTIYF.

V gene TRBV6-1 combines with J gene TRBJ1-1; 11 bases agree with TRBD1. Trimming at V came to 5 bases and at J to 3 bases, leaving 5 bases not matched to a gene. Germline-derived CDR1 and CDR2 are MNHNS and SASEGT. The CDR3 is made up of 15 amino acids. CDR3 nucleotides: TGTGCCAGCAGTCCGAGGGACAGGGGGTACACTGAAGCTTTCTTT. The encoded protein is CASSPRDRGYTEAFF.

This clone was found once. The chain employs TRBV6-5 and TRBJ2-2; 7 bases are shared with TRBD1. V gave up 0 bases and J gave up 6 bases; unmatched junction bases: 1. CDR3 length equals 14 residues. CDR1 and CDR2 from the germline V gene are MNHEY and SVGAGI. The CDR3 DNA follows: TGTGCCAGCAGTTACTCTCAGGGGGCCGGGGAGCTGTTTTTT. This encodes CASSYSQGAGELFF.